What follows are 14 T cell receptor beta chains derived from one specimen sequenced in a study of cytomegalovirus exposure and HLA in healthy donors. This PCR relied on a set of 60 Vbeta primers and 13 Jbeta primers. Method: immunoSEQ multiplex PCR; TCRdb's copy keeps in-frame clones and lacks some. The sample includes more than 95,000 clones, about 80% of them seen just once. The source material was PBMCs. The receptors stem from a man aged 35 to 55 in good health and CMV-seropositive.

This clone appeared once. The rearrangement links TRBV6-5 to TRBJ1-6, with D hard to call. The CDR3 is made up of 15 amino acids. The germline V gene has CDR1 MNHEY and CDR2 SVGAGI. The V end was cut by 6 bases, the J end by 10 bases, with 19 bases between. In DNA form, the CDR3 reads TGTGCCAGCAGCTTCTTAGATACCAACGGGTCACCCCTCCACTTT. Translated: CASSFLDTNGSPLHF.

This chain's CDR3 is CASSSFWRNQPQHF. The DNA of the CDR3 is TGTGCCAGCAGCTCTTTCTGGCGCAATCAGCCCCAGCATTTT. This rearrangement joins TRBV5-6 to TRBJ1-5; D gene uncertain. V was pared by 3 bases and J by 2 bases, with 9 bases between. The V gene's germline CDR1 is SGHDT and CDR2 YYEEEE. This CDR3 comprises 14 residues.

The V call is TRBV9, the J call TRBJ1-2, with a tentative D call TRBD1 (6 bases). This CDR3 has 13 amino acids. Trimming stripped 0 bases from V and 6 bases from J, with 9 bases between. CDR1 and CDR2 from the germline V gene are SGDLS and YYNGEE. CDR3 protein: CASSVAGAHGYTF. As DNA, the CDR3 is TGTGCCAGCAGCGTAGCAGGGGCCCATGGCTACACCTTC.

This sequence joins TRBV18 and TRBJ1-4, with D unresolved. Deletions cut 1 base from V and 8 bases from J, with 14 bases between. Germline CDR1 reads KGHSH; CDR2 reads LQKENI. The CDR3 length is 15 residues. The CDR3 reads CASSPLGGSEEKLFF. The CDR3 DNA follows: TGTGCCAGCTCACCACTAGGAGGGAGTGAGGAAAAACTGTTTTTT.

The rearrangement links TRBV5-4 to TRBJ2-3; 14 nucleotides line up with TRBD2. This CDR3 region has 18 residues. V lost 4 bases and J lost 4; bases outside the gene matches: 11. The germline V gene has CDR1 SGHNT and CDR2 YYREEE (reference sequence). The CDR3 region has the DNA TGTGCCAGCAGCAAAGGGACTAGCGGGAGAATAGGGGCAGATACGCAGTATTTT. Protein: CASSKGTSGRIGADTQYF.

This clone occurred once. The chain uses TRBV10-2 and TRBJ2-2; the D gene is possibly TRBD2 (5 bases). The CDR3 runs 14 residues. Germline V gene sequence: CDR1 WSHSY, CDR2 SAAADI. Between the trimmed V and J ends, which lost 7 bases and 0 bases, there was a span of 9 bases. CDR3 coding DNA: TGCGCCAGCACCCGGACTGCGAACACCGGGGAGCTGTTTTTT. Its protein product is CASTRTANTGELFF.

This clone was recorded only once. V usage is TRBV5-4 and J usage is TRBJ2-5, with 9 bases lining up with TRBD2. The CDR3 spans 17 residues. V dropped 4 bases and J dropped 7; count of bases not matched to a gene: 17. Germline values: CDR1 SGHNT, CDR2 YYREEE (reference sequence). In nucleotides, the CDR3 is TGTGCCAGCAGCCTTGGGGGACTAGCAGCCGCAAAGGGGACCCAGTACTTC. Translated: CASSLGGLAAAKGTQYF.

The chain is built from TRBV4-2 and TRBJ2-7; unclear D gene. Per the germline V gene, CDR1 is LGHNA and CDR2 is YNFKEQ. The CDR3 covers 15 residues. V was shortened by 1 base and J by 0 bases, with 10 bases between the two germline ends. CDR3 loop: CASSQAGGSSYEQYF. CDR3 DNA: TGTGCCAGCAGCCAAGCGGGTGGATCCTCCTACGAGCAGTACTTC.

This clone appeared a few times. The chain joins TRBV7-2 to TRBJ1-2, with D uncertain. Looked up from germline, CDR1 is SGHTA and CDR2 is FQGNSA. V gave up 1 base and J gave up 8 bases, with 17 bases separating them. CDR3 length: 15 amino acids. CDR3 coding DNA: TGTGCCAGCAGCTTAGTCCGACCCCAGTCGGGGGGCTACACCTTC. It yields the protein CASSLVRPQSGGYTF.

V usage is TRBV5-1 and J usage is TRBJ2-2; D may be TRBD2 (5 bases). In germline, CDR1 is SGHRS, CDR2 YFSETQ. The CDR3 spans 15 residues. Trimming took 0 bases from V and 5 from J, leaving 11 bases between them. The CDR3 DNA follows: TGCGCCAGCAGCTTGGGTACTACGGGGACCGGGGAGCTGTTTTTT. Translating it yields CASSLGTTGTGELFF.

V and J are TRBV4-2 and TRBJ1-5; a weak D match, TRBD1 (5 bases). This CDR3 region has 14 residues. V gave up 0 bases and J gave up 5 bases, with 8 bases separating them. Germline lookup yields CDR1 LGHNA and CDR2 YNFKEQ. DNA for the CDR3: TGTGCCAGCAGCCAAGACAGGGTGGATCAGCCCCAGCATTTT. Translated, it gives CASSQDRVDQPQHF.

This clone was found a few times. The chain uses TRBV13 and TRBJ1-1, with D possibly matching TRBD1 (6 bases). CDR3 length: 13 amino acids. Trimming removed 5 bases from V and 11 bases from J, with 18 bases in between. Germline V gene lookup returns CDR1 PRHDT and CDR2 FYEKMQ (reference sequence). The CDR3 DNA is TGTGCCAGCAGCATGGGACAAGGCGGGTGGGCTTTCTTT. As protein: CASSMGQGGWAFF.

V gene TRBV28 combines with J gene TRBJ2-7; a weak D match, TRBD1 (5 bases). Trimming removed 8 bases from V and 13 bases from J, with 9 bases in between. Looked up from germline, CDR1 is MDHEN and CDR2 is SYDVKM. The CDR3 length is 8 residues. CDR3 in amino acids: CASGRGYF. In DNA form, the CDR3 reads TGTGCCAGCGGTAGGGGCTACTTC.

The chain employs TRBV10-3 and TRBJ1-1, with TRBD1 identical over 8 bases. V was pared by 6 bases and J by 1 base, with 4 bases of the junction left unmatched. The CDR3 has 14 amino acids. Germline lookup yields CDR1 ENHRY and CDR2 SYGVKD. The CDR3 reads CAIRSDRGNTEAFF. The CDR3 region has the DNA TGTGCCATCAGATCCGACAGGGGGAACACTGAAGCTTTCTTT.